This TCR beta chain is from a study of a mutant IDH1 vaccine in newly diagnosed glioma. Germline V gene sequence: CDR1 LGHNA, CDR2 YSLEER. V dropped 0 bases and J dropped 3 bases, with 8 bases sitting between them. The CDR3 has 14 amino acids. Regarding time point: baseline, week 1 (first vaccination visit). Sample treatment: pre-vaccination baseline after standard-of-care therapy. Sequenced by immunoSEQ multiplex PCR; TCRdb stores in-frame clones only, minus some. The sample shows about 25,000 clones, roughly 93% of them seen only once. The chain combines TRBV4-3 with TRBJ1-2, with no clear D. The receptor's source is a man aged 35-49 years with glioma. The input for sequencing was PBMCs, taken from a glioma patient treated with radiotherapy, temozolomide or both. CDR3 DNA: TGCGCCAGCAGCCAAGATATCGACTACTATGGCTACACCTTC. This codes for CASSQDIDYYGYTF.